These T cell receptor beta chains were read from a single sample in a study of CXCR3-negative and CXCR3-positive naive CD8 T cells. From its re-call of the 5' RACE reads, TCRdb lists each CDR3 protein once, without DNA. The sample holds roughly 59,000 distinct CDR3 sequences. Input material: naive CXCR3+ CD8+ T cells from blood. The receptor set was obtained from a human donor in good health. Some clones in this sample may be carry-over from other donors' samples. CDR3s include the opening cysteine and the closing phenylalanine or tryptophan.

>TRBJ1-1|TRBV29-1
CSVESLKGRVF
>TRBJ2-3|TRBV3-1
CASSQGKLAVLHDTQYF
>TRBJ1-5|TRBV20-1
CSARGRGPYSNQPQHF
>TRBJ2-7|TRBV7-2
CASSFDFGEQYF
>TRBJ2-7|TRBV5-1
CASSSEPGQGAYEQYF
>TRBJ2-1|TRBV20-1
CSAREREAEQFF
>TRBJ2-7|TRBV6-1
CASSSVLAGGPFGEQYF
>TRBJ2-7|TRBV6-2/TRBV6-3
CASSPRDRGYEQYF
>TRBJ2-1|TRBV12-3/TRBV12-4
CASSSPPNNEQFF
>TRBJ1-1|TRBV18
CVSSPSTGRKTEAFF
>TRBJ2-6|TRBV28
CASCGSGANVLTF
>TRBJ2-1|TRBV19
CASTLGGWSYNEQFF
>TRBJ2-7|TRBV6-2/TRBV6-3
CASSLTSGDFYEQYF
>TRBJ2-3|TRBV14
CASSRYAVTDTQYF
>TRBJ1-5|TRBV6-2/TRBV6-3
CASKATGTYSNQPQHF
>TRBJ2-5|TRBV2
CASSEWTSDQETQYF
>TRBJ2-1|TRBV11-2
CASSLGAGSYNEQFF
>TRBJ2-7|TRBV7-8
CASSGDSSHEQYF